This is a list of T cell receptor beta chains from one sample in a study of Graves' ophthalmopathy and Graves' hyperthyroidism. MiXCR, run by TCRdb on the multiplex PCR reads, gives a single entry per CDR3 protein. Of about 220,000 distinct CDR3 sequences listed, 20% to 25% were seen once; the top ten hold under 55%. The material sequenced was peripheral blood. The receptors shown here come from a woman aged 45-60 years with Graves' ophthalmopathy. Each CDR3 is given with its conserved first and last residue. A D gene is named only where the DNA matches it firmly. Where a row states a size, it is once, few, many or the class of an expanded clone; other rows omit it.

j_call	d_call	clone_size	cdr3_length	v_call	cdr3_nt	cdr3_aa
TRBJ1-2	-	many	16	TRBV6-5	TGTGCCAGCAGTTACTCGACCCCTCATAGACAATATGGCTACACCTTC	CASSYSTPHRQYGYTF
TRBJ2-7	TRBD1	many	13	TRBV4-1	TGCGCCAGCAAGGGACAGGCCTCCTACGAGCAGTACTTC	CASKGQASYEQYF
TRBJ1-2	TRBD1	many	14	TRBV3-1	TGTGCCAGCAGCCAGGCCGGGACAGGGCGCGGCTACACCTTC	CASSQAGTGRGYTF
TRBJ1-2	-	few	17	TRBV3-1	TGTGCCAGCAGCCAAGATGGGGCAGGGGTGAATTTGTATGGCTACACCTTC	CASSQDGAGVNLYGYTF
TRBJ2-3	TRBD2	many	16	TRBV15	TGTGCCACCAGCAGAATCTTGACCGGGACTAGCGATACGCAGTATTTT	CATSRILTGTSDTQYF
TRBJ2-2	-	-	13	TRBV12-3/TRBV12-4	TGTGCCAGCAGGGGAGCGGCTACCGGGGAGCTGTTTTTT	CASRGAATGELFF
TRBJ2-7	-	many	13	TRBV4-1	TGCGCCAGCAGCCAGTGGTCAGGCTACGAGCAGTACTTC	CASSQWSGYEQYF
TRBJ1-1	-	many	19	TRBV20-1	TGCAGTGCTAGAGATCTGGGGCTGAACACAGGTACCTTGAACACTGAAGCTTTCTTT	CSARDLGLNTGTLNTEAFF
TRBJ1-3	-	many	16	TRBV28	TGTGCCAGCAGTTTATCTGTAGAAAGATCGCGGAACACCATATATTTT	CASSLSVERSRNTIYF
TRBJ1-2	-	many	13	TRBV12-3/TRBV12-4	TGTGCCAGCAGTTTGGCAGGGGCCGATCTCTACACCTTC	CASSLAGADLYTF
TRBJ2-7	TRBD2	many	16	TRBV15	TGTGCCACCAGCAATCTAGCGGGAGCTCCTTGGGACGAGCAGTACTTC	CATSNLAGAPWDEQYF
TRBJ1-1	-	many	13	TRBV12-3/TRBV12-4	TGTGCCAGCAGTTTTAGGGCTGGGGCTGAAGCTTTCTTT	CASSFRAGAEAFF
TRBJ2-1	-	-	17	TRBV24-1	TGTGCCACCAGTGATTTAGCGGCGGATGTCTCCTACAATGAGCAGTTCTTC	CATSDLAADVSYNEQFF
TRBJ1-5	TRBD1	many	15	TRBV28	TGTGCCAGCAAAACAGGGGGCGAGTGGAATCAGCCCCAGCATTTT	CASKTGGEWNQPQHF
TRBJ2-7	-	many	14	TRBV6-1	TGTGCCAGCAGGGAAACGGGACTGTCGATCTCGCAGTACTTC	CASRETGLSISQYF
TRBJ2-7	-	many	15	TRBV5-1	TGCGCCAGCAGCTTGGGTCTGGCGCCTTGGGACGAGCAGTACTTC	CASSLGLAPWDEQYF
TRBJ2-7	TRBD2	many	15	TRBV28	TGTGCCAGCAGTTCTCCACGGGGGGGGACCTACGAGCAGTACTTC	CASSSPRGGTYEQYF
TRBJ1-1	-	-	13	TRBV6-1	TGTGCCAGCAGTGGGGCAGGGCACACTGAAGCTTTCTTT	CASSGAGHTEAFF
TRBJ1-5	-	many	15	TRBV28	TGTGCCAGCAGTAAAAGGACAGCAGGTAATCAGCCCCAGCATTTT	CASSKRTAGNQPQHF
TRBJ2-5	-	many	13	TRBV20-1	TGCAGTGCTAGGGTTTCCGCACAAGAGACCCAGTACTTC	CSARVSAQETQYF
TRBJ1-5	TRBD1	few	14	TRBV28	TGTGCCAGCAGCAGTGACAGGGGCTGGGGGCCCCAGCATTTT	CASSSDRGWGPQHF
TRBJ1-5	TRBD1	few	16	TRBV30	TGTGCCTGGAACCTACAGGGGGCGAGCAGCAATCAGCCCCAGCATTTT	CAWNLQGASSNQPQHF
TRBJ1-5	TRBD1	-	16	TRBV27	TGTGCCAGCAGTTTCATTGGGTCCCAGGGGGATCAGCCCCAGCATTTT	CASSFIGSQGDQPQHF
TRBJ1-1	-	few	13	TRBV20-1	TGCAGTGCTAGACGGGATTTGAGCACTGAAGCTTTCTTT	CSARRDLSTEAFF
TRBJ2-7	-	few	13	TRBV25-1	TGTGCCAGCACCCCAATCGGGAGCTACGAGCAGTACTTC	CASTPIGSYEQYF
TRBJ2-7	-	many	13	TRBV2	TGTGCCAGCAGTCCAGCCCATGACAACCCTCGGTACTTC	CASSPAHDNPRYF
TRBJ1-1	-	many	14	TRBV12-3/TRBV12-4	TGTGCCAGCAGTGCCAGGGGCACGAACACTGAAGCTTTCTTT	CASSARGTNTEAFF
TRBJ1-2	TRBD1	once	17	TRBV30	TGTGCCTGCTCGCGCGGGACAGGGCACGAAGCTAACTATGGCTACACCTTC	CACSRGTGHEANYGYTF
TRBJ1-6	-	few	13	TRBV30	TGTGCCTGGAGCGCTGGGGACAATTCACCCCTCCACTTT	CAWSAGDNSPLHF
TRBJ1-1	-	many	13	TRBV7-8	TGTGCCAGCAGCTTAGCGCTTAGGACTGAAGCTTTCTTT	CASSLALRTEAFF
TRBJ1-5	-	many	13	TRBV15	TGTGCCACCAGCAGGAATTTAGGCCAGCCCCAGCATTTT	CATSRNLGQPQHF
TRBJ1-2	-	many	12	TRBV12-3/TRBV12-4	TGTGCCACCCGGGACCCTTACTATGGCTACACCTTC	CATRDPYYGYTF
TRBJ2-2	-	many	13	TRBV10-1	TGCGCCAGCAGTGTCTCCGGATCCGGGGAGCTGTTTTTT	CASSVSGSGELFF
TRBJ1-1	TRBD1	many	15	TRBV4-2	TGTGCCAGCAGCCAAGGGGGACAGCTGAACACTGAAGCTTTCTTT	CASSQGGQLNTEAFF
TRBJ2-3	TRBD2	many	13	TRBV20-1	TGCAGTCGGACTAGCGGGGCGGGAGATACGCAGTATTTT	CSRTSGAGDTQYF
TRBJ1-5	-	many	15	TRBV28	TGTGCCAGCAGTTTAGAGACAGGACCTTGGGAGCCCCAGCATTTT	CASSLETGPWEPQHF
TRBJ1-1	TRBD1	-	11	TRBV6-1	TGTGCCAGCAGGGGACAGGATGAAGCTTTCTTT	CASRGQDEAFF
TRBJ2-7	TRBD2	many	14	TRBV12-3/TRBV12-4	TGTGCCAGCAGTCCCACTAGCGGGGTCGCTCGGCAGTACTTC	CASSPTSGVARQYF
TRBJ1-5	-	many	18	TRBV12-3/TRBV12-4	TGTGCCAGCAGTTTAGTTCAACTAGGGTCCGCCGGGAATCAGCCCCAGCATTTT	CASSLVQLGSAGNQPQHF
TRBJ1-1	-	-	16	TRBV18	TGTGCCAGCTCACCAAGGGCGGTAACTCAGAACACTGAAGCTTTCTTT	CASSPRAVTQNTEAFF
TRBJ2-7	TRBD2	few	13	TRBV6-1	TGTGCCAGCTGGGGACTAGCGGGAGGAGAGCAGTACTTC	CASWGLAGGEQYF
TRBJ2-2	-	many	16	TRBV12-3/TRBV12-4	TGTGCCAGCAGTTTTAGGGGACTCACGAACACCGGGGAGCTGTTTTTT	CASSFRGLTNTGELFF
TRBJ1-2	TRBD1	-	20	TRBV28	TGTGCCAGCAGTTTACCTCTGACAGGGGGCGCATATCGCTATAACTATGGCTACACCTTC	CASSLPLTGGAYRYNYGYTF
TRBJ2-5	-	many	16	TRBV5-5	TGTGCCAGCAGCCTCTATTTGAAAACCCTCCAAGAGACCCAGTACTTC	CASSLYLKTLQETQYF
TRBJ2-7	-	-	14	TRBV12-3/TRBV12-4	TGTGCCAGCAGTGAAAGAGGGCAGTCCTACGAGCAGTACTTC	CASSERGQSYEQYF
TRBJ2-7	-	many	12	TRBV6-1	TGTGCCAGCAGGGACAGAATCGGCGAGCAGTACTTC	CASRDRIGEQYF
TRBJ2-5	-	many	14	TRBV18	TGTGCCAGCTCGTATCAGCAGGGGCAGGAGACCCAGTACTTC	CASSYQQGQETQYF
TRBJ2-5	-	many	10	TRBV20-1	TGCAGTGCGGAACTGGAGACCCAGTACTTC	CSAELETQYF
TRBJ1-1	-	many	13	TRBV12-3/TRBV12-4	TGTGCCAGCAGTTTGACCGGAGGATATGAAGCTTTCTTT	CASSLTGGYEAFF
TRBJ1-2	TRBD1	many	14	TRBV6-1	TGTGCCAGCAGTGAAGGGACAGGTTCGGATGGCTACACCTTC	CASSEGTGSDGYTF
TRBJ1-1	-	many	18	TRBV6-1	TGTGCCAGCAGTGAAATTGGGGGGGCGATTCTCGGGAACACTGAAGCTTTCTTT	CASSEIGGAILGNTEAFF
TRBJ1-1	-	-	15	TRBV6-2/TRBV6-3	TGTGCCAGCAGAAGACCGGGACATCTGAACACTGAAGCTTTCTTT	CASRRPGHLNTEAFF
TRBJ1-2	TRBD1	many	14	TRBV5-1	TGCGCCAGCACTCAGGGGGCGCTTGCCTATGGCTACACCTTC	CASTQGALAYGYTF
TRBJ1-5	-	-	13	TRBV6-1	TGTGCCAGCTCACGTGGGGGCAATCAGCCCCAGCATTTT	CASSRGGNQPQHF
TRBJ2-2	TRBD2	many	14	TRBV27	TGTGCCAGCAAGGCGGGAGGGCCATACGGGGAGCTGTTTTTT	CASKAGGPYGELFF